The clone carrying this TCR beta chain has ten or more counts. Its specificity is not known. V was cut by 4 bases and J by 0 bases, with 15 bases left in between. Looked up from germline, CDR1 is PRHDT and CDR2 is FYEKMQ (reference sequence). The CDR3 sequence is 16 residues long. From RNA transcripts, TCR beta CDR3 regions were amplified. HTBI primers were the set used in a first-round RT-PCR of the TCR CDR3. TCRdb reprocessed the multiplex PCR reads via MiXCR and lists one record per CDR3 protein. The sample consists of 500,000 to 650,000 distinct CDR3 sequences, about 15% of them appearing once. Used for diagnoses were clinical symptoms, serum thyroxine and TRAb, thyroid ultrasound and orbital computed tomography. This sample is drawn from a study of T cells in Graves' hyperthyroidism and ophthalmopathy. Whole-study findings and limits: Most thyroid clonotypes expanded above 0.001 appeared in blood too.

The sequenced material came from blood. This receptor was taken from a woman younger than 35 with Graves' ophthalmopathy. This chain uses TRBV13 with TRBJ1-2; weak D call: TRBD1 (6 bases). The CDR3 here is CASSSGHDRTNYGYTF. CDR3 coding DNA: TGTGCCAGCAGCTCGGGCCACGACAGGACTAACTATGGCTACACCTTC.